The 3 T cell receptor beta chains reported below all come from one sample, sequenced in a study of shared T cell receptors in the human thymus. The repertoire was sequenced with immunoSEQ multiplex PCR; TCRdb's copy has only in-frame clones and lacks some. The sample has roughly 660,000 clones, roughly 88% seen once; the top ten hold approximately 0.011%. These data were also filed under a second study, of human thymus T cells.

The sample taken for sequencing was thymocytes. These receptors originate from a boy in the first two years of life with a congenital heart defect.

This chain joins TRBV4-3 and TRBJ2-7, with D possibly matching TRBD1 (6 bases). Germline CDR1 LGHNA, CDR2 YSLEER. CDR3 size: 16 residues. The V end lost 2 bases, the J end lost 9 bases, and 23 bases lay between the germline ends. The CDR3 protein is CASSQIHLGHSLGQYF. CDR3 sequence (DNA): TGCGCCAGCAGCCAAATACACCTGGGACATAGTCTCGGGCAGTACTTC.

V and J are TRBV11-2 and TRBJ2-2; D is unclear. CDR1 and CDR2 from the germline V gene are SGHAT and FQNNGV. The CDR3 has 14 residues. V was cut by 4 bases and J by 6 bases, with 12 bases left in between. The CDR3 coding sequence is TGTGCCAGCAGCTCGGAGAGCGTGGCCGGGGAGCTGTTTTTT. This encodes CASSSESVAGELFF.

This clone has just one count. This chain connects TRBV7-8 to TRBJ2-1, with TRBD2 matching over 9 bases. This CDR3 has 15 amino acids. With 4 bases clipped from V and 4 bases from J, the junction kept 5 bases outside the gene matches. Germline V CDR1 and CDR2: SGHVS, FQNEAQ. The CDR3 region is CASSSSGRRYNEQFF. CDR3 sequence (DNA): TGTGCCAGCAGCTCAAGCGGGAGGAGGTACAATGAGCAGTTCTTC.